A selection of T cell receptor beta chains follows, all from one sample in a study of cytomegalovirus exposure and HLA in healthy donors. The repertoire was sequenced with immunoSEQ multiplex PCR; TCRdb's copy has only in-frame clones and lacks some. The table has 150,000 to 200,000 clones, 65% to 85% seen once. Sequenced sample: PBMCs. The source is a man between 18 and 35 years old in good health and CMV-seronegative. Each CDR3 is given with its conserved first and last residue.

>TRBV18|TRBJ2-5
CASSPGQREETQYF
>TRBV19|TRBJ1-2
CASSMAQGIGGYTF
>TRBV4-3|TRBJ1-6
CASSQVGGNSPLHF
>TRBV29-1|TRBJ2-6
CSVEDSQGSYAGANVLTF
>TRBV11-2|TRBJ1-4
CASSEEPGARKLFF
>TRBV25-1|TRBJ1-4
CASSEFQGINEKLFF
>TRBV2|TRBJ1-3
CASTALAGSSGNTIYF
>TRBV28|TRBJ2-2
CASSSALAVFADTGELFF
>TRBV18|TRBJ2-7
CASSPRQVGASYEQYF
>TRBV28|TRBJ2-1
CASSFGWAGGPNSNYNEQFF
>TRBV5-1|TRBJ2-7
CASSLSRAGGVYEQYF
>TRBV10-3|TRBJ2-6
CAISPIISGANVLTF
>TRBV5-1|TRBJ2-5
CASRPSGGRQETQYF
>TRBV7-2|TRBJ2-7
CASSLVDGTGYEQYF
>TRBV14|TRBJ1-2
CASSLQGGYGYTF
>TRBV19|TRBJ2-3
CASSIDPGQPGTDTQYF
>TRBV27|TRBJ1-5
CASSSGQGENQPQHF
>TRBV19|TRBJ2-7
CASSIPGYEQYF
>TRBV15|TRBJ1-3
CATRAGVSGNTIYF
>TRBV4-1|TRBJ2-2
CASSLTGEKEELFF
>TRBV10-3|TRBJ2-5
CAMSGTLQETQYF
>TRBV7-2|TRBJ2-7
CASSLALAGEVEQYF
>TRBV28|TRBJ1-2
CASSRQALYGYTF
>TRBV7-9|TRBJ1-4
CASSLAAGGGKLFF
>TRBV5-1|TRBJ2-5
CASSLRTQETQYF
>TRBV7-9|TRBJ2-7
CASSSTRDPYEQYF
>TRBV5-6|TRBJ1-1
CASSLGAGNAEAFF
>TRBV6-5|TRBJ2-5
CASSTLAGGETQYF
>TRBV4-1|TRBJ1-1
CASSQGQGNTEAFF
>TRBV19|TRBJ1-2
CATRDTPNYGYTF
>TRBV6-5|TRBJ1-1
CASSYRTQGGEAFF
>TRBV5-1|TRBJ2-1
CASSFLDRLNEQFF
>TRBV12-5|TRBJ2-5
CASGSGTGRYETQYF
>TRBV5-6|TRBJ2-4
CASSSAQGSNIQYF
>TRBV9|TRBJ1-1
CASSVDTGDSEAFF
>TRBV7-9|TRBJ2-7
CASRESAGTGVYEQYF
>TRBV20-1|TRBJ2-7
CSASFRVGQYF
>TRBV29-1|.
CSVGWDRAYEQYF
>TRBV10-2|TRBJ2-1
CATASPGNEQFF
>TRBV7-2|TRBJ1-4
CASSLATDRANLFF
>TRBV30|TRBJ1-2
CAWSVRGGYTF